This T cell receptor beta chain emerged from a study of blood T cell repertoires in COVID-19. The germline V gene has CDR1 MNHNS and CDR2 SASEGT. V was trimmed by 1 base and J by 1 base, leaving 16 bases between them. CDR3 length: 17 residues. Clones were sequenced by immunoSEQ multiplex PCR, and TCRdb holds only the in-frame ones, with some missing. The profile covers about 170,000 clones, with roughly 86% appearing a single time and around 3.3% taken by the ten largest. This clone was detected a few times. Sequenced: peripheral blood. The chain joins TRBV6-1 to TRBJ1-2, with D perhaps TRBD1 (6 bases). The TCR comes from a man in his sixties or seventies with acute or convalescent COVID-19. Here the CDR3 DNA reads TGTGCCAGCAGTGAAGTCGGTGGGGGGGCGGGTAACTATGGCTACACCTTC. This encodes CASSEVGGGAGNYGYTF.